The 26 T cell receptor beta chains presented below share a single source sample, sequenced in a study of CD8 T cells in Susac syndrome. RNA in amounts of roughly 0.5 to 1 ug was reverse transcribed with random hexamers. TCRdb reanalysed the immunoSEQ multiplex PCR reads using MiXCR and keeps one entry per CDR3 protein. The top ten hold 0.095% to 0.14% of the sample, which has hundreds of thousands of distinct CDR3 sequences, about 85% seen once. Input material: CD8+ T cells from PBMCs. The receptors come from a human donor with multiple sclerosis.

This CDR3 reads CASSQVAGVYNEQFF. CDR3 coding DNA: TGTGCCAGCAGCCAGGTAGCGGGAGTCTACAATGAGCAGTTCTTC. The V call is TRBV3-1, the J call TRBJ2-1, with 9 nucleotides matching TRBD2. The CDR3 runs 15 residues. V lost 3 bases and J lost 3; bases outside the gene matches: 3. Germline V lookup: CDR1 LGHDT, CDR2 YNNKEL (reference sequence).

The chain uses TRBV3-1 and TRBJ2-7, with 9 bases lining up with TRBD2. V was clipped by 4 bases and J by 4 bases; unmatched bases: 2. This CDR3 contains 13 residues. Germline V gene lookup returns CDR1 LGHDT and CDR2 YNNKEL (reference sequence). CDR3 amino acids: CASSPSGVYEQYF. The CDR3 DNA is TGTGCCAGCAGCCCTAGCGGGGTTTACGAGCAGTACTTC.

The rearrangement uses TRBV20-1 and TRBJ2-1; 8 nucleotides agree with TRBD1. CDR1 and CDR2 (germline): DFQATT, SNEGSKA (reference sequence). The trim removed 0 bases at V and 2 bases at J, leaving 3 bases unmatched. CDR3 length: 15 residues. CDR3 nucleotides: TGCAGTGCTAGAGACGACAGGGGCACCTACAATGAGCAGTTCTTC. Protein: CSARDDRGTYNEQFF.

The chain links TRBV9 to TRBJ2-1, with 9 bases matching TRBD2. V was pared by 4 bases and J by 4 bases, with 15 bases of the junction left unmatched. CDR1 is SGDLS and CDR2 is YYNGEE in the germline V gene. This CDR3 is 18 amino acids long. In DNA, the CDR3 is TGTGCCAGCAGCCACAAGACGTTGCGGGAGGGCATGTACAATGAGCAGTTCTTC. As protein: CASSHKTLREGMYNEQFF.

This sequence joins TRBV28 and TRBJ1-1; D is ambiguous. The CDR3 length is 14 residues. V lost 1 base and J lost 5, with 11 bases in between. The V gene's germline CDR1 is MDHEN and CDR2 SYDVKM. The CDR3 DNA is TGTGCCAGCAGTTTATCCCGCCCCGGGACTGAAGCTTTCTTT. This gives the protein CASSLSRPGTEAFF.

This chain joins TRBV11-1 and TRBJ2-3; TRBD1 might be the D (5 bases). Trimming stripped 3 bases from V and 6 bases from J, with 19 bases between. Germline V gene lookup returns CDR1 SGHAT and CDR2 FQDESV (reference sequence). The CDR3 is made up of 16 amino acids. This CDR3 is CASSFLDTLRSDTQYF. CDR3 in DNA: TGTGCCAGCAGCTTTTTGGACACCCTCCGATCGGATACGCAGTATTTT.

The CDR3 sequence: CAIGPEGELFF. CDR3 in DNA: TGTGCCATCGGACCAGAAGGGGAGCTGTTTTTT. The genes are TRBV10-3 and TRBJ2-2, with D hard to call. V was cut by 8 bases and J by 8 bases, with 9 bases left in between. The CDR3 sequence is 11 residues long. CDR1 ENHRY and CDR2 SYGVKD come from the germline V gene.

CDR3: CASSPGIPVGWDETQYF. CDR3 nucleotides: TGTGCCAGCAGCCCCGGGATCCCCGTCGGATGGGACGAGACCCAGTACTTC. The rearrangement links TRBV27 to TRBJ2-5, with D possibly being TRBD1 or TRBD2 (5 bases each). The CDR3 contains 17 residues. CDR1 and CDR2 from the germline V gene are MNHEY and SMNVEV (reference sequence). V lost 6 bases and J lost 5, with 25 bases in between.

The V call is TRBV6-6, the J call TRBJ2-7, with D uncertain. CDR1 and CDR2 (germline): MNHNY, SVGAGI (reference sequence). V lost 6 bases and J 4 bases, leaving 16 bases between the germline ends. CDR3 size: 14 residues. The CDR3: CASSPSLSGYEQYF. In DNA, the CDR3 is TGTGCCAGCAGCCCCTCCTTAAGTGGTTACGAGCAGTACTTC.

This clonotype was observed a handful of times. The chain is built from TRBV6-1 and TRBJ2-1, with 10 bases identical to TRBD1. The V gene end was trimmed by 7 bases and the J gene end by 4 bases; junction bases not matched to a gene: 10. The germline V gene has CDR1 MNHNS and CDR2 SASEGT. The CDR3 is 16 amino acids. DNA of the CDR3: TGTGCCAGCATTCTAAACCGGGACAGGGGATACAATGAGCAGTTCTTC. It translates to CASILNRDRGYNEQFF.

This clonotype was detected only a few times. The genes are TRBV6-1 and TRBJ2-7; D gene uncertain. With 2 bases removed from V and 3 bases from J, the gap between germline ends came to 11 bases. CDR3 length: 14 amino acids. Looked up from germline, CDR1 is MNHNS and CDR2 is SASEGT. CDR3 sequence (DNA): TGTGCCAGCAGTGAACTGGCATTTAACTACGAGCAGTACTTC. Translation: CASSELAFNYEQYF.

The sample holds a few counts of this clonotype. The J gene is TRBJ1-1, the V gene TRBV7-9; D remains unclear. Germline V gene data show CDR1 as SEHNR and CDR2 as FQNEAQ (reference sequence). CDR3 length: 11 amino acids. The V gene lost 0 bases and the J gene lost 12 bases, with 8 bases spanning the gap. CDR3 sequence (DNA): TGTGCCAGCAGCTTAGCAGCAGAGACTTTCTTT. Translation gives CASSLAAETFF.

V gene TRBV29-1 combines with J gene TRBJ2-1; TRBD1 aligns across 9 bases. V shed 4 bases and J 0 bases; nucleotides not matched to a gene: 7. Germline values: CDR1 SQVTM, CDR2 ANQGSEA. The CDR3 is 16 residues long. CDR3 in amino acids: CSVVGDRDSSYNEQFF. In nucleotides, the CDR3 is TGCAGCGTTGTAGGGGACAGGGATAGCTCCTACAATGAGCAGTTCTTC.

The chain recombines TRBV27 with TRBJ2-6; D may be TRBD1 (6 bases). With 3 bases removed from V and 2 bases from J, the gap between germline ends came to 11 bases. Germline-derived CDR1 and CDR2 are MNHEY and SMNVEV (reference sequence). This CDR3 has 16 amino acids. The CDR3 here is CASSFGRGAGANVLTF. The CDR3 DNA reads as TGTGCCAGCAGTTTCGGCAGGGGAGCTGGGGCCAACGTCCTGACTTTC. The full variable domain, completed using reference TRBV27 and TRBJ2-6, is EAQVTQNPRYLITVTGKKLTVTCSQNMNHEYMSWYRQDPGLGLRQIYYSMNVEVTDKGDVPEGYKVSRKEKRNFPLILESPSPNQTSLYFCASSFGRGAGANVLTFGAGSRLTVL.

This clonotype has only a few counts. The rearrangement joins TRBV6-5 to TRBJ1-2; the D is unclear. V lost 0 bases and J 4 bases, leaving 12 bases between the germline ends. CDR3 size: 15 residues. Germline-derived CDR1 and CDR2 are MNHEY and SVGAGI. This chain's CDR3 is CASSYSRPESYGYTF. CDR3 in DNA: TGTGCCAGCAGTTACTCGAGGCCAGAGAGCTATGGCTACACCTTC.

This rearrangement joins TRBV20-1 to TRBJ2-1; 12 bases align to TRBD2. Germline values: CDR1 DFQATT, CDR2 SNEGSKA (reference sequence). The CDR3 covers 14 residues. Trimming at V came to 6 bases and at J to 7 bases, leaving 7 bases not matched to a gene. Here the CDR3 reads CSATTSGRFNEQFF. The CDR3 nucleotides are TGCAGTGCGACGACTAGCGGGAGATTTAATGAGCAGTTCTTC.

This chain connects TRBV20-1 to TRBJ2-7; a possible D gene is TRBD2 (5 bases). The CDR3 has 15 residues. The germline gives CDR1 DFQATT, CDR2 SNEGSKA (reference sequence). Trimming pared 3 bases from V and 1 base from J, leaving 16 bases between. Here the CDR3 DNA reads TGCAGTGCTAGTAGAATCGGGGAAGAATCCTACGAGCAGTACTTC. It encodes CSASRIGEESYEQYF.

This chain uses TRBV7-2 with TRBJ2-3; perhaps TRBD2 as D (6 bases). Between the trimmed V and J ends, which lost 3 bases and 0 bases, there was a span of 16 bases. CDR1 and CDR2 from the germline V gene are SGHTA and FQGNSA. This CDR3 comprises 17 residues. CDR3 in amino acids: CASSLGHGSPSTDTQYF. Here the CDR3 DNA reads TGTGCCAGCAGCTTGGGGCACGGGAGTCCAAGCACAGATACGCAGTATTTT.

This clonotype has a handful of counts. J is TRBJ2-3 and V is TRBV6-1; a weak D match, TRBD2 (5 bases). V was trimmed by 5 bases and J by 5 bases, leaving 8 bases between them. The CDR3 length is 12 residues. Germline V gene lookup returns CDR1 MNHNS and CDR2 SASEGT. CDR3 bases: TGTGCCAGCAGTCGCGGGTTAGATACGCAGTATTTT. Protein product: CASSRGLDTQYF.

The V call is TRBV7-9, the J call TRBJ2-2; 9 bases map to TRBD1. From germline, CDR1 is SEHNR and CDR2 FQNEAQ (reference sequence). This CDR3 is built from 17 residues. The J segment lost 2 bases and the V segment lost 3 bases, leaving 7 bases of the junction unmatched. The CDR3 spells CASSFLQGQGNTGELFF. Here the CDR3 DNA reads TGTGCCAGCAGCTTTTTACAGGGACAGGGAAACACCGGGGAGCTGTTTTTT.

This sequence joins TRBV2 and TRBJ2-1; maybe TRBD2 (6 bases). The germline V gene has CDR1 SNHLY and CDR2 FYNNEI. CDR3 length: 15 residues. V gave up 8 bases and J gave up 0 bases, with 14 bases separating them. DNA for the CDR3: TGTGCCAGCCCTACTAGCCTGAGCTCCTACAATGAGCAGTTCTTC. It encodes CASPTSLSSYNEQFF.

This clonotype has just a few counts. J is TRBJ2-2 and V is TRBV5-1; D call uncertain. Per the germline V gene, CDR1 is SGHRS and CDR2 is YFSETQ. This CDR3 is built from 14 residues. V dropped 6 bases and J dropped 2 bases, with 11 bases sitting between them. CDR3 DNA: TGCGCCAGCAAGAGACACTTAAACACCGGGGAGCTGTTTTTT. Translated: CASKRHLNTGELFF.

This chain connects TRBV9 to TRBJ1-3; 7 bases agree with TRBD1. The trim removed 2 bases at V and 2 bases at J, leaving 4 bases unmatched. The CDR3 loop spans 15 amino acids. Germline V CDR1 and CDR2: SGDLS, YYNGEE. This CDR3 reads CASSVTGPPGNTIYF. CDR3 DNA sequence: TGTGCCAGCAGCGTGACAGGGCCGCCTGGAAACACCATATATTTT.

The chain joins TRBV10-3 to TRBJ2-7; D possibly corresponds to TRBD1 (6 bases). Trimming removed 4 bases at V and 3 bases at J, with 16 bases between. Germline CDR1 is ENHRY and CDR2 is SYGVKD. CDR3 length equals 15 residues. In DNA, the CDR3 is TGTGCCATCAGTGCCAGACCGACGGACAGCTACGAGCAGTACTTC. It yields the protein CAISARPTDSYEQYF.

This clonotype has a handful of counts. A read error may account for a junction end that differs from germline. The chain links TRBV7-6 to TRBJ2-2, with D unresolved. This CDR3 comprises 14 residues. Germline lookup yields CDR1 SGHVS and CDR2 FNYEAQ. The CDR3 nucleotides read TGTGCCAGCAGTTTAGTTGGCGAGGCCGGGGAGCTGTTTTTT. Translation gives CASSLVGEAGELFF.

The V gene is TRBV7-9, the J gene TRBJ1-1; D remains ambiguous. Germline values: CDR1 SEHNR, CDR2 FQNEAQ (reference sequence). The V gene lost 3 bases and the J gene lost 2 bases, with 10 bases spanning the gap. The CDR3 covers 14 residues. CDR3 sequence (DNA): TGTGCCAGCAGCTTTACAGCTTCAAACACTGAAGCTTTCTTT. It codes for CASSFTASNTEAFF.